A single sample gave rise to the 10 T cell receptor beta chains below, sequenced in a study of blood T cells in healthy people across ages. A sample-barcoded 5' primer and a J-beta primer mix were used in a second PCR of about 6 to 11 cycles. TCRdb re-called the 5' RACE reads with MiXCR, one entry per CDR3 protein. The data show 1.5 million to 2 million distinct CDR3 sequences, 28% seen once. Sample: blood. The receptors were sampled from a woman in her twenties or thirties in good health.

This clonotype was observed at least ten times. This chain connects TRBV20-1 to TRBJ2-7, with TRBD1 matching 10 bases. J was trimmed by 6 bases and V by 6 bases; bases with no gene match: 8. CDR1 is DFQATT and CDR2 is SNEGSKA in the germline V gene (reference sequence). The CDR3 has 13 residues. The CDR3 DNA sequence: TGCAGTGCCAGACAGGGGGCGCAAGGCGAGCAGTACTTC. Translation: CSARQGAQGEQYF.

This clonotype was counted many times. The chain uses TRBV5-1 and TRBJ2-1, with D possibly TRBD1 on 6 matching bases. Germline CDR1 SGHRS, CDR2 YFSETQ. This CDR3 has 15 amino acids. Deletions cut 1 base from V and 2 bases from J, with 10 bases between. The chain's CDR3 is CASSLRDIAYNEQFF. The CDR3 DNA follows: TGCGCCAGCAGCTTGAGGGACATCGCCTACAATGAGCAGTTCTTC.

The rearrangement links TRBV6-2 or TRBV6-3 to TRBJ1-5; no clear D. The germline V gene has CDR1 MNHEY and CDR2 SVGEGT. The CDR3 totals 14 residues. The germline V and J ends were trimmed by 7 bases and 7 bases, with 17 bases remaining between them. CDR3 region: CASTPGPGRQPQHF. The CDR3, as DNA: TGTGCCAGCACTCCGGGCCCGGGGAGACAGCCCCAGCATTTT.

In its sample, this clonotype was seen many times. The chain combines TRBV20-1 with TRBJ2-1; unclear D gene. V was clipped by 2 bases and J by 6 bases, with 5 bases between them. Per germline, CDR1 DFQATT and CDR2 SNEGSKA (reference sequence). CDR3 length equals 11 residues. The CDR3 is CSARSVNEQFF. In DNA form, the CDR3 reads TGCAGTGCTAGATCGGTCAATGAGCAGTTCTTC.

The chain employs TRBV4-1 and TRBJ1-1; TRBD1 aligns across 12 bases. CDR3 length: 16 amino acids. Germline CDR1 is MGHRA and CDR2 is YSYEKL. The V gene end was trimmed by 4 bases and the J gene end by 10 bases; junction bases not matched to a gene: 13. The CDR3 bases are TGCGCCAGCAGCCGCGGGCCGGGACAGGGGGCCCAAGGAGCTTTCTTT. It specifies CASSRGPGQGAQGAFF.

This clonotype has just one count. A read error may account for a junction end that differs from germline. The chain links TRBV28 to TRBJ2-1; D is possibly TRBD1 (6 bases). The CDR3 has 16 amino acids. CDR1 is MDHEN and CDR2 is SYDVKM in the germline V gene. The DNA of the CDR3 is TGTGCCGGCAGTTTCCGACAGGTTGGGAAATACAATGAGCAGTTCTTC. Amino acids: CAGSFRQVGKYNEQFF. Full variable domain (remainder filled in from reference TRBV28 and TRBJ2-1): DVKVTQSSRYLVKRTGEKVFLECVQDMDHENMFWYRQDPGLGLRLIYFSYDVKMKEKGDIPEGYSVSREKKERFSLILESASTNQTSMYLCAGSFRQVGKYNEQFFGPGTRLTVL.

The chain employs TRBV7-9 and TRBJ2-5; 9 bases are a match to TRBD1. This CDR3 is 17 amino acids long. The V gene's germline CDR1 is SEHNR and CDR2 FQNEAQ (reference sequence). With V trimmed by 5 bases and J by 7 bases, 17 bases remained unmatched. CDR3 residues: CASSPKDRGRDEGTQYF. In DNA, the CDR3 is TGTGCCAGCAGCCCCAAGGACAGGGGCCGCGATGAAGGGACCCAGTACTTC.

As regards this clonotype: A read error may explain this, as a much larger clone is one base away. The chain carries TRBV5-1 and TRBJ2-1; TRBD2 matches at 8 bases. Judging by the DNA end, TRBJ2-7 fits better; the J call may be wrong. There are 15 residues in the CDR3. The V gene's germline CDR1 is SGHRS and CDR2 YFSETQ. The CDR3 DNA is TGCGCCAGCAGCTTGCTAGCGGGCAAAAACAATGAGCAGTACTTC. Protein sequence: CASSLLAGKNNEQYF.

This clonotype was counted a few times. This rearrangement joins TRBV24-1 to TRBJ1-5; 7 positions agree with TRBD1. This CDR3 contains 16 residues. J lost 1 base, V lost 3 bases, and 5 bases had no gene match. From germline, CDR1 is KGHDR and CDR2 SFDVKD. The CDR3 loop reads CATSDTDRASNQPQHF. CDR3 DNA: TGTGCCACCAGTGATACTGACAGGGCGAGCAATCAGCCCCAGCATTTT.

The chain combines TRBV21-1 with TRBJ2-7. TRBV21-1 has pseudogene status. This CDR3 contains 16 residues. The CDR3 DNA reads as TGTGCCAGCAGCAAAGCGCTCGGGGTTCCATCCTACGAGCAGTACTTC. It encodes CASSKALGVPSYEQYF.